Listed below are T cell receptor beta chains from one sample, sequenced in a study of cytomegalovirus exposure and HLA in healthy donors. Some clones are missing from TCRdb's copy, which holds only in-frame ones; the method was immunoSEQ multiplex PCR. The sample yields under 200,000 clones, about four fifths seen once. Specimen: PBMCs. Receptors originate from a woman between 50 and 59 years old in good health and CMV-seronegative. Each CDR3 is given with its conserved first and last residue. The order of the fields is clone size, D gene, V gene, J gene, CDR3 DNA, CDR3 protein. The D gene is left open where the match is weak. Only some rows state a clone size, as once, few, many or a class for expanded clones.

-,TRBD2,TRBV27,TRBJ2-7,TGTGCCAGCAGGTTACTACAGGGAATGAGACTAGCGGTTATCTACGAGGGGCAGTACTTC,CASRLLQGMRLAVIYEGQYF
-,TRBD1,TRBV28,TRBJ1-5,TGTGCCAGCAGTCCGCCCTTCGGACAGGGTAGCAATCAGCCCCAGCATTTT,CASSPPFGQGSNQPQHF
-,TRBD2,TRBV11-2,TRBJ2-1,TGTGCCAGCAGCTATTTGACTAGCGGGAACAATGAGCAGTTCTTC,CASSYLTSGNNEQFF
-,-,TRBV7-9,TRBJ2-7,TGTGCCAGCAGCTTAGGGAGGAGCCTAACCGAGCAGTACTTC,CASSLGRSLTEQYF
-,TRBD1,TRBV28,TRBJ1-2,TGTGCCAGCAGTTTAAACAGGGGCTATGGCTACACCTTC,CASSLNRGYGYTF
-,-,TRBV5-1,TRBJ2-3,TGCGCCAGCAGCTTGGCGTCAGGATACACAGATACGCAGTATTTT,CASSLASGYTDTQYF
-,TRBD2,TRBV5-4,TRBJ2-1,TGTGCCAGCAGCGGAGGGGCGGGGGTAAGTGAGCAGTTCTTC,CASSGGAGVSEQFF
few,TRBD2,TRBV11-3,TRBJ2-5,TGTGCCAGCAGCTTCGGGGGGACGGGGACCCAGTACTTC,CASSFGGTGTQYF
-,-,TRBV7-9,TRBJ2-7,TGTTCCAGCAGCCAAGCGCCGACGGCCGGTGTCAAGCAGTACTTC,CSSSQAPTAGVKQYF
-,-,TRBV7-2,TRBJ1-1,TGTGCCAGCAGCCTCGACCCGGGGAACACTGAAGCTTTCTTT,CASSLDPGNTEAFF
-,TRBD2,TRBV27,TRBJ2-7,TGTGCCAGCAGCCCGACGGGGGACTACCCTTCCGAGCAGTACTTC,CASSPTGDYPSEQYF
-,-,TRBV19,TRBJ2-5,TGTGCCAGTACAAACAGAGGGCTTGAAGAGACCCAGTACTTC,CASTNRGLEETQYF
-,-,TRBV11-2,TRBJ1-3,TGTGCCAGCAGCTTATTCGCTACCTTCTCTGGAAACACCATATATTTT,CASSLFATFSGNTIYF
once,TRBD1,TRBV11-2,TRBJ1-5,TGTGCCAGCAGCTTGGCAGGGGGCGTGGAGCCCCAGCATTTT,CASSLAGGVEPQHF
-,TRBD2,TRBV5-1,TRBJ2-7,TGCGCCAGCCGAGCGAGAACGGGGGGGTTCTACGAGCAGTACTTC,CASRARTGGFYEQYF
-,TRBD1,TRBV28,TRBJ2-7,TGTGCCAGCAGTGCGGGACAGGGGATCTACGAGCAGTACTTC,CASSAGQGIYEQYF
-,TRBD1,TRBV15,TRBJ2-3,TGTGCCACCAGCAGAGACTCTAGACAGGGGATTTTATATTCAGATACGCAGTATTTT,CATSRDSRQGILYSDTQYF
-,TRBD2,TRBV2,TRBJ2-1,TGTGCCAGCAGTCCCCGACTAGCGATCCCAAGGTATGAGCAGTTCTTC,CASSPRLAIPRYEQFF
once,TRBD1,TRBV5-1,TRBJ2-7,TGCGCCAGCAGCGGCGGGACAGGAGGCTACGAGCAGTACTTC,CASSGGTGGYEQYF
-,-,TRBV30,TRBJ2-5,TGTGCCTGGAGTGTATCGAGCGGGCAAGAGACCCAGTACTTC,CAWSVSSGQETQYF
-,-,TRBV4-3,TRBJ1-2,TGCGCCAGCAGCCGGGAGACAGGAAACCCCTATGGCTACACCTTC,CASSRETGNPYGYTF
few,-,TRBV11-2,TRBJ2-1,TGTGCCAGCAGCTCGGGGAGGCAGGGTGAGCAGTTCTTC,CASSSGRQGEQFF
-,-,TRBV6-1,TRBJ2-7,TGTGCCAGCACCGGACAGTTGAGCTCCTACGAGCAGTACTTC,CASTGQLSSYEQYF
-,-,TRBV2,TRBJ2-1,TGTGCCAGCAGAACGCGCCGGCCGGAGTACAATGAGCAGTTCTTC,CASRTRRPEYNEQFF
-,TRBD2,TRBV5-6,TRBJ2-3,TGTGCCAGCAGCTCGGCTAGCGGGGAGGGGCCAGATACGCAGTATTTT,CASSSASGEGPDTQYF
-,-,TRBV19,TRBJ2-1,TGTGCCAGTAGTTATAGGCGGAGCTCCTACAATGAGCAGTTCTTC,CASSYRRSSYNEQFF
-,-,TRBV7-9,TRBJ1-6,TGTGCCAGCAGCCGGGGTCCACTTTATAATTCACCCCTCCACTTT,CASSRGPLYNSPLHF
-,-,TRBV11-2,TRBJ2-1,TGTGCCAGCACCCCTGGGCGACTAACCTACAATGAGCAGTTCTTC,CASTPGRLTYNEQFF
-,-,TRBV25-1,TRBJ1-2,TGTGCCAGCAGTGAAACGGGACTGAGGGACTATGGCTACACCTTC,CASSETGLRDYGYTF
-,TRBD1,TRBV28,TRBJ1-5,TGTGCCAGCAGTAGACAGGGGGCAGTCTTGTTGGGTCAGCCCCAGCATTTT,CASSRQGAVLLGQPQHF
-,-,TRBV30,TRBJ2-6,TGTGCCTGGAGCCTCGCGGGGGCCAACGTCCTGACTTTC,CAWSLAGANVLTF
-,TRBD1,TRBV9,TRBJ1-3,TGTGCCAGCAGCAACCGGGGGACAGTCTCTGGAAACACCATATATTTT,CASSNRGTVSGNTIYF
once,-,TRBV6-5,TRBJ1-4,TGTGCCAGCAGTACTGACGGGAATGAAAAACTGTTTTTT,CASSTDGNEKLFF
-,-,TRBV4-2,TRBJ2-7,TGTGCTTTCAGCAAACAGAAGACGGCATACGAGCAGTACTTC,CAFSKQKTAYEQYF
-,-,TRBV11-2,TRBJ1-6,TGTGCCAGCAGGAGGATCGGTAATAATTCACCCCTCCACTTT,CASRRIGNNSPLHF
-,-,TRBV9,TRBJ2-3,TGTGCCAGCGGGGGGGCCTCAGATACGCAGTATTTT,CASGGASDTQYF
-,TRBD1,TRBV19,TRBJ2-3,TGTGCCAGTAGTACTGGGACAGGGGTGGCAGATACGCAGTATTTT,CASSTGTGVADTQYF
-,TRBD1,TRBV4-2,TRBJ1-3,TGTGCCAGCAGCCGGATAGACAGGGTTACCTCTGGAAACACCATATATTTT,CASSRIDRVTSGNTIYF
-,-,TRBV2,TRBJ1-3,TGTGCCAGCAGTCTAGGAAACACCATATATTTT,CASSLGNTIYF
-,-,TRBV10-2,TRBJ2-3,TGCGCCAGCAGGAGGGATTCAGATACGCAGTATTTT,CASRRDSDTQYF
-,-,TRBV5-1,TRBJ1-2,TGCGCCAGCAGTGCAGGGGTTTCTGGCTACACCTTC,CASSAGVSGYTF
-,TRBD1,TRBV19,TRBJ1-2,TGTGCCAGTAGTAATTGGGACAGGAGAATCTATGGCTACACCTTC,CASSNWDRRIYGYTF
-,-,TRBV7-9,TRBJ2-5,TGTGCCAGCAGCCTACCGGGACTAGAGACCCAGTACTTC,CASSLPGLETQYF
-,TRBD1,TRBV16,TRBJ2-3,TGTGCCAGCAGCTGGAACAGGGGAAATACGCAGTATTTT,CASSWNRGNTQYF
-,-,TRBV23-1,TRBJ2-5,TGCGCCAGCAGTCACCCCGGGACAAACTTGAAGACCCAGTACTTC,CASSHPGTNLKTQYF